Following are 17 T cell receptor beta chains from one sample sequenced in a study of T cells in Graves' hyperthyroidism and ophthalmopathy. Amplified TCR beta CDR3 regions derived from RNA transcripts. A first-round RT-PCR of the TCR CDR3 used the HTBI primer set. TCRdb re-analysed the multiplex PCR reads in MiXCR, keeping a single row per CDR3 protein. The repertoire includes around 600,000 distinct CDR3 sequences, approximately 14% of them detected once, and 9.5% to 15% sits in the top ten. Sequenced sample: blood. The receptors here all came from a woman in her forties or fifties with Graves' ophthalmopathy.

The chain recombines TRBV18 with TRBJ1-5; D perhaps matches TRBD1 (5 bases). V shed 8 bases and J shed 6 bases, with 14 bases lying between them. The CDR3 covers 13 residues. The germline gives CDR1 KGHSH, CDR2 LQKENI. The CDR3 DNA reads TGTGCCAGCGGATCGGACAAATTTCAGCCCCAGCATTTT. It encodes CASGSDKFQPQHF.

This clonotype was seen just once. The chain uses TRBV11-1 and TRBJ2-5; D assignment may be TRBD1 or TRBD2 (5 bases each). This CDR3 region has 13 residues. V lost 4 bases and J lost 5, with 11 bases in between. In germline, CDR1 is SGHAT, CDR2 FQDESV (reference sequence). The CDR3 DNA is TGTGCCAGCAGCTACGCCGAGGGGGAGACCCAGTACTTC. It translates to CASSYAEGETQYF.

This clonotype was observed at least ten times. V and J are TRBV7-9 and TRBJ2-1; D call uncertain. Trimming took off 6 bases at V and 6 bases at J, with 12 bases between the two ends. CDR3 size: 13 residues. Germline CDR1 and CDR2: SEHNR and FQNEAQ (reference sequence). The CDR3 nucleotides are TGTGCCAGCAGAAACAGTCGGAGCAATGAGCAGTTCTTC. Encoded protein: CASRNSRSNEQFF.

This clonotype has at least ten counts. CDR3 protein: CASGLTPGHRSYEQYF. DNA of the CDR3: TGTGCTAGTGGTTTGACACCGGGACACCGATCCTACGAGCAGTACTTC. This chain joins TRBV12-5 and TRBJ2-7; D may be TRBD1 (6 bases). CDR1 is LGHNT and CDR2 is FRNRAP in the germline V gene. Between the trimmed V and J ends, which lost 2 bases and 1 base, there was a span of 15 bases. CDR3 length: 16 amino acids.

To note about this clonotype: Being one base from a much bigger clone, this may be a read error. Given the absence of the conserved phenylalanine or tryptophan at the CDR3 end, a read error is likely. CDR3 nucleotides: TGTGCCACCAGCAGAGGCCCTACGAATAGCAATCAGCCCCAGCATTCT. Translating gives CATSRGPTNSNQPQHS. This chain joins TRBV15 and TRBJ1-5; D gene unclear. The CDR3 totals 16 residues. The V gene lost 1 base and the J gene lost 0 bases, with 10 bases spanning the gap. CDR1 is LNHNV, CDR2 YYDKDF, per germline (reference sequence).

This clonotype has only a few counts. The gene calls are TRBV6-2 or TRBV6-3 and TRBJ2-6, with a tentative D call TRBD1 (6 bases). The CDR3 is made up of 20 amino acids. V was trimmed by 2 bases and J by 4 bases, leaving 24 bases between them. The germline gives CDR1 MNHEY, CDR2 SVGEGT. CDR3 DNA sequence: TGTGCCAGCAGTTACGACGCGGAGCCCCAACAGGGTGACGGGGCCAACGTCCTGACTTTC. Residues: CASSYDAEPQQGDGANVLTF.

In its sample, this clonotype was seen a few times. The chain is built from TRBV24-1 and TRBJ2-5; no clear D. The germline V gene has CDR1 KGHDR and CDR2 SFDVKD. This CDR3 contains 15 residues. The germline V and J ends were trimmed by 3 bases and 1 base, with 11 bases remaining between them. CDR3 region: CATSDTRRGQETQYF. The CDR3 region has the DNA TGTGCCACCAGTGATACCCGACGCGGCCAAGAGACCCAGTACTTC.

There are many counts of this clonotype. The chain carries TRBV7-2 and TRBJ2-7; 14 bases are shared with TRBD2. Per germline, CDR1 SGHTA and CDR2 FQGNSA. Trimming took 5 bases from V and 7 from J; bases not matched to a gene: 10. This CDR3 region has 16 residues. The CDR3, as DNA: TGTGCCAGCAGCCACAGACTAGCGGGAGGGCCGGGGGAGCAGTACTTC. Its protein product is CASSHRLAGGPGEQYF.

This clonotype was found many times. The V gene is TRBV20-1, the J gene TRBJ1-2; maybe TRBD1 (6 bases). CDR3 size: 15 residues. Germline V gene data show CDR1 as DFQATT and CDR2 as SNEGSKA (reference sequence). Trimming stripped 3 bases from V and 7 bases from J, with 21 bases between. CDR3 nucleotide sequence: TGCAGTGCTAGTTTGGGGGCGCAACCTATTTTTGGCTACACCTTC. This translates into CSASLGAQPIFGYTF.

Only a few counts were recorded for this clonotype. The V and J genes are TRBV9 and TRBJ2-3; 8 bases line up with TRBD2. Germline assignment: CDR1 SGDLS and CDR2 YYNGEE. V was clipped by 0 bases and J by 2 bases; unmatched bases: 8. CDR3 size: 17 residues. This chain's CDR3 is CASSVAGGGGFTDTQYF. In nucleotides, the CDR3 is TGTGCCAGCAGCGTAGCCGGGGGGGGCGGCTTCACAGATACGCAGTATTTT.

The rearrangement links TRBV15 to TRBJ2-7, with 10 bases matching TRBD2. With V trimmed by 3 bases and J by 7 bases, 3 bases remained unmatched. Looked up from germline, CDR1 is LNHNV and CDR2 is YYDKDF (reference sequence). There are 13 residues in the CDR3. The CDR3 DNA reads as TGTGCCACCAGCAGGGGGGGACTAGCGGAGCAGTACTTC. It translates to CATSRGGLAEQYF.

The rearrangement links TRBV29-1 to TRBJ2-2, with 7 nucleotides matching TRBD1. Losses at the gene ends were 5 bases for V and 6 bases for J; bases not matched to a gene: 9. The CDR3 consists of 14 residues. From germline, CDR1 is SQVTM and CDR2 ANQGSEA. The CDR3 reads CSVPQGVGAGELFF. The CDR3 DNA reads as TGCAGCGTTCCCCAGGGGGTCGGGGCCGGGGAGCTGTTTTTT.

This clonotype was counted a few times. J is TRBJ2-3 and V is TRBV19; D perhaps matches TRBD2 (6 bases). There are 15 residues in the CDR3. Germline lookup yields CDR1 LNHDA and CDR2 SQIVND (reference sequence). Trimming removed 4 bases from V and 4 bases from J, with 15 bases in between. Here the CDR3 reads CASSKKSGFADTQYF. The CDR3 DNA reads as TGTGCCAGTAGTAAAAAAAGCGGGTTTGCAGATACGCAGTATTTT.

The chain combines TRBV9 with TRBJ2-7; 8 positions match TRBD2. Germline V gene lookup returns CDR1 SGDLS and CDR2 YYNGEE. CDR3 length: 16 residues. Trimming took 0 bases from V and 2 from J; bases not matched to a gene: 7. CDR3 DNA: TGTGCCAGCAGCGTAGCGAAAGCGGGAGCGCCCTACGAGCAGTACTTC. Translation gives CASSVAKAGAPYEQYF.

The chain is built from TRBV25-1 and TRBJ2-1, with D maybe TRBD2 (5 bases). Germline V gives CDR1 MGHDK, CDR2 SYGVNS. The CDR3 totals 17 residues. The V and J ends lost 1 base and 8 bases respectively, with 21 bases between them. The CDR3 bases are TGTGCCAGCAGTGAATTTGGGCTACGGGATTCCTCGGATGAGCAGTTCTTC. It encodes CASSEFGLRDSSDEQFF.

This clonotype has just a few counts. This chain connects TRBV7-9 to TRBJ1-1; maybe TRBD1 (6 bases). CDR1 SEHNR and CDR2 FQNEAQ come from the germline V gene (reference sequence). V dropped 6 bases and J dropped 5 bases, with 16 bases sitting between them. The CDR3 has 14 residues. The CDR3 spells CASRGAKGGTEAFF. The CDR3 nucleotides read TGTGCCAGCAGGGGGGCGAAGGGCGGTACTGAAGCTTTCTTT.

A word on this clonotype: A much larger clonotype is one base distant, so this may be a read error. The chain employs TRBV30 and TRBJ2-7, with 7 nucleotides matching TRBD1. This CDR3 has 13 residues. V shed 0 bases, J shed 5 bases, and the junction held 4 bases outside the gene matches. CDR1 is GTSNPN, CDR2 SVGIG, per germline (reference sequence). The CDR3 DNA reads as TGTGCCTGGAGTGTACAGGGGCTCCACGAGCAGTACTTC. It specifies CAWSVQGLHEQYF.